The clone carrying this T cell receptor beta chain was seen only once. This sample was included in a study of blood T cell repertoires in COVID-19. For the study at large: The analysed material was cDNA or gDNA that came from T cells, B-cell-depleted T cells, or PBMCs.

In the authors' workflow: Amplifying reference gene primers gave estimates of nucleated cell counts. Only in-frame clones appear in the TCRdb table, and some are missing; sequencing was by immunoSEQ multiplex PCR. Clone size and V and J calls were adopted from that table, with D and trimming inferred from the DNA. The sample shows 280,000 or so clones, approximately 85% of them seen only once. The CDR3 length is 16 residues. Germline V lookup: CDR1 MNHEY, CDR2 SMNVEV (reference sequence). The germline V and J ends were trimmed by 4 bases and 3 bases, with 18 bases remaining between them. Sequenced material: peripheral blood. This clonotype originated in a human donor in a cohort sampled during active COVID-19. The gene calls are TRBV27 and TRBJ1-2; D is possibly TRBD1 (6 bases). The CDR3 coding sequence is TGTGCCAGCAGTTCTCTTACGGTAGGGACACACTATGGCTACACCTTC. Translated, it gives CASSSLTVGTHYGYTF.